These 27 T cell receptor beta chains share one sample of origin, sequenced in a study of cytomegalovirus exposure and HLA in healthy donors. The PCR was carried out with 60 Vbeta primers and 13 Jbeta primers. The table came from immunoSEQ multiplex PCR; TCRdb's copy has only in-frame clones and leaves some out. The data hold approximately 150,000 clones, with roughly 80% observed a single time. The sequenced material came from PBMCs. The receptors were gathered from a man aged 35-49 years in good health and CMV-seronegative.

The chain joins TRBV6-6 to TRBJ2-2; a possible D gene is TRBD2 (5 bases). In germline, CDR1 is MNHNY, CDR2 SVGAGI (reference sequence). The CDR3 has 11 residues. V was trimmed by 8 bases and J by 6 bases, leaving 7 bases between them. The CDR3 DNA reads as TGTGCCAGCTCGGGATCCGGGGAGCTGTTTTTT. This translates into CASSGSGELFF.

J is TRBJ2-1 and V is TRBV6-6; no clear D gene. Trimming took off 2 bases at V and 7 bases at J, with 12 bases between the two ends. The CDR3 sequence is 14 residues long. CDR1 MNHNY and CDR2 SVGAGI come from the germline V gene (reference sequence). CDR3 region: CASSYVGDPNEQFF. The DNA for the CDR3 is TGTGCCAGCAGTTACGTGGGCGATCCAAATGAGCAGTTCTTC.

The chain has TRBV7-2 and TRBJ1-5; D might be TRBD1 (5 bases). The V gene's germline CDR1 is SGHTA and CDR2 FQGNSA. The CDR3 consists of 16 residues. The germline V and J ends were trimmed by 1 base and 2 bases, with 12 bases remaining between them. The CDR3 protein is CASSLEGWGGNQPQHF. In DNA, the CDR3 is TGTGCCAGCAGCTTAGAGGGTTGGGGGGGCAATCAGCCCCAGCATTTT.

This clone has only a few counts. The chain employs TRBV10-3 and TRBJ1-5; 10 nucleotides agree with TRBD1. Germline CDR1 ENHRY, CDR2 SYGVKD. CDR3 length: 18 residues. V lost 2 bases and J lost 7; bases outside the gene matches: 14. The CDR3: CAISELPPRQGARQPQHF. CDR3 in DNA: TGTGCCATCAGTGAGCTCCCACCCCGACAGGGGGCTCGGCAGCCCCAGCATTTT.

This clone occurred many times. The CDR3 region is CASSYQGANYEQYF. CDR3 bases: TGTGCCAGCAGTTACCAGGGGGCCAACTACGAGCAGTACTTC. The V and J genes are TRBV27 and TRBJ2-7; the match to TRBD1 covers 8 bases. The J segment lost 3 bases and the V segment lost 4 bases, leaving 5 bases of the junction unmatched. The germline CDR1 and CDR2 sequences are MNHEY and SMNVEV (reference sequence). The CDR3 runs 14 residues.

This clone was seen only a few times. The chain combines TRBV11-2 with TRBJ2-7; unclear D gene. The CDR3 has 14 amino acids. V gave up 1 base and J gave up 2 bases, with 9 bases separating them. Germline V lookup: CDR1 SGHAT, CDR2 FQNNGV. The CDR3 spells CASSLGAPPYEQYF. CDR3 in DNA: TGTGCCAGCAGCTTAGGCGCTCCTCCCTACGAGCAGTACTTC.

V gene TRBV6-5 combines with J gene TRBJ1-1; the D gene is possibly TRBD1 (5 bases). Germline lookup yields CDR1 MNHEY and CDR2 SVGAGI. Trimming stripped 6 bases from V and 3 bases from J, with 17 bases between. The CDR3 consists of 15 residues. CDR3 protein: CASSATGLGDTEAFF. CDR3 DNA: TGTGCCAGCAGCGCAACAGGTCTGGGTGACACTGAAGCTTTCTTT.

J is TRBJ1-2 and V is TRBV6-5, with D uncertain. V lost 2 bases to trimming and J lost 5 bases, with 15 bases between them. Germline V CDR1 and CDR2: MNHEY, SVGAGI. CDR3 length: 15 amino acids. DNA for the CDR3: TGTGCCAGCAGTTACGCCCAGGAAGGATTTTATGGCTACACCTTC. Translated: CASSYAQEGFYGYTF.

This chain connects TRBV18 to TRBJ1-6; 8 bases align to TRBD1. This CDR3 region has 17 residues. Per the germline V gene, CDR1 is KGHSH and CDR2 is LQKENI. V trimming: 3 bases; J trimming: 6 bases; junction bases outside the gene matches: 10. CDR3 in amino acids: CASSPPTGASPNSPLHF. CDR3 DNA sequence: TGTGCCAGCTCACCCCCGACAGGGGCTAGCCCTAATTCACCCCTCCACTTT.

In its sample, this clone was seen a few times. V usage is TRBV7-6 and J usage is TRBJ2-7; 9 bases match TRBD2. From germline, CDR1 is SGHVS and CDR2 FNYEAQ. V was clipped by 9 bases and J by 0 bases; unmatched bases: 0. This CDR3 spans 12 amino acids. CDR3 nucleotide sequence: TGTGCCAGTAGCGGGAGCTCCTACGAGCAGTACTTC. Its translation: CASSGSSYEQYF.

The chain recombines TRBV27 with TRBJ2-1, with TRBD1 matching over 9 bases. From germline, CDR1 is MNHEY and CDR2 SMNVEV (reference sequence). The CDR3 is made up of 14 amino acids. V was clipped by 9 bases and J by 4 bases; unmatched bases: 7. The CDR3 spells CASNAGTGYNEQFF. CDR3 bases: TGTGCCAGTAACGCGGGGACAGGGTACAATGAGCAGTTCTTC.

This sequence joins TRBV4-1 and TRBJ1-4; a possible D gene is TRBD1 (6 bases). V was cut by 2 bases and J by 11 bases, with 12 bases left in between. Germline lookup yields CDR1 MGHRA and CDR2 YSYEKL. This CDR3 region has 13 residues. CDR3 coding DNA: TGCGCCAGCAGCCAACATTCCCAGGGGAAACTGTTTTTT. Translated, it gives CASSQHSQGKLFF.

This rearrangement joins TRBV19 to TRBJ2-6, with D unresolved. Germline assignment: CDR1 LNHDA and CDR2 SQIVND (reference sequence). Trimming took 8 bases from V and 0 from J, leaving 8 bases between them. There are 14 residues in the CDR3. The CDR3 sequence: CASSDTSGANVLTF. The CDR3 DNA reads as TGTGCCAGTTCCGACACCTCTGGGGCCAACGTCCTGACTTTC.

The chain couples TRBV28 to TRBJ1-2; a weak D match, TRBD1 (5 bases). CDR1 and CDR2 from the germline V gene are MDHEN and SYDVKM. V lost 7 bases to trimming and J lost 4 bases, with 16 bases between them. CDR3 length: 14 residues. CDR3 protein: CASKPGSPLYGYTF. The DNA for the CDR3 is TGTGCCAGCAAGCCAGGGTCCCCTCTCTATGGCTACACCTTC.

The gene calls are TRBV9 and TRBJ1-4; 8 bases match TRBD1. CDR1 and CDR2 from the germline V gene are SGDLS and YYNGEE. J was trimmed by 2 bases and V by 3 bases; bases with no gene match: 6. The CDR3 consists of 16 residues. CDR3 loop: CASSAKGQGTNEKLFF. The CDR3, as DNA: TGTGCCAGCAGCGCGAAAGGACAGGGTACTAATGAAAAACTGTTTTTT. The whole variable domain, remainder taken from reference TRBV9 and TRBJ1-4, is DSGVTQTPKHLITATGQRVTLRCSPRSGDLSVYWYQQSLDQGLQFLIQYYNGEERAKGNILERFSAQQFPDLHSELNLSSLELGDSALYFCASSAKGQGTNEKLFFGSGTQLSVL.

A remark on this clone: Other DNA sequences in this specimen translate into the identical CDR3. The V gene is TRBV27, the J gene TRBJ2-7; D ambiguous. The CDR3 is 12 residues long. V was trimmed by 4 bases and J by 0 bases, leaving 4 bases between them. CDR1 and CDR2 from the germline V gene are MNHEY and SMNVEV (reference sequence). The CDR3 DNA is TGTGCCAGCAGTTCGAGCTCCTACGAGCAGTACTTC. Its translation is CASSSSSYEQYF.

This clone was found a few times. The CDR3 DNA sequence: TGCAGCGTGGGGACAGGGGGCCTTGGGGCCAACGTCCTGACTTTC. This sequence encodes CSVGTGGLGANVLTF. V usage is TRBV29-1 and J usage is TRBJ2-6; TRBD1 aligns across 12 bases. The CDR3 runs to 15 residues. The germline V gene has CDR1 SQVTM and CDR2 ANQGSEA. Losses at the gene ends were 6 bases for V and 3 bases for J; bases not matched to a gene: 3.

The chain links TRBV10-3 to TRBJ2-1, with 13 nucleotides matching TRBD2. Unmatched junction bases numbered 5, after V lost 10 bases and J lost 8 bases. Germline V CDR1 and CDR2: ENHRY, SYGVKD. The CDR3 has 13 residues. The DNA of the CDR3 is TGTGCCACCGGGACTAGCGGGGATGATGAGCAGTTCTTC. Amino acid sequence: CATGTSGDDEQFF.

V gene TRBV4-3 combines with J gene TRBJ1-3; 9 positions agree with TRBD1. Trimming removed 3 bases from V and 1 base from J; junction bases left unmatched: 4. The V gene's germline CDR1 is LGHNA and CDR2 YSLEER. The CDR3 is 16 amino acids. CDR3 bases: TGCGCCAGCAGCCAGTCCGACAGGGGGTCTGGAAACACCATATATTTT. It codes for CASSQSDRGSGNTIYF.

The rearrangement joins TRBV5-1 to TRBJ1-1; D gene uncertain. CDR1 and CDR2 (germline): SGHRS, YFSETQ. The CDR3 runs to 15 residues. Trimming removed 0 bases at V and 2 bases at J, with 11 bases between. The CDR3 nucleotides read TGCGCCAGCAGCTTGGTGAGGGCGGAAAACACTGAAGCTTTCTTT. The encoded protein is CASSLVRAENTEAFF.

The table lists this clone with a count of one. CDR3: CAFERQDTEAFF. The CDR3 DNA follows: TGTGCCTTTGAGCGACAGGACACTGAAGCTTTCTTT. The chain joins TRBV30 to TRBJ1-1, with TRBD1 as a possible D gene (6 bases). Trimming left V 7 bases short and J 3 bases short, with 12 bases between. The CDR3 length is 12 residues. The germline V gene has CDR1 GTSNPN and CDR2 SVGIG (reference sequence).

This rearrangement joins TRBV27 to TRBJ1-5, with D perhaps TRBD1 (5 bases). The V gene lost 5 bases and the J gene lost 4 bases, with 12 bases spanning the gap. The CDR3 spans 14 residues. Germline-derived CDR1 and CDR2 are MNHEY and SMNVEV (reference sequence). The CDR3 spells CASSIIGGNQPQHF. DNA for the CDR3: TGTGCCAGCAGTATAATCGGGGGTAATCAGCCCCAGCATTTT.

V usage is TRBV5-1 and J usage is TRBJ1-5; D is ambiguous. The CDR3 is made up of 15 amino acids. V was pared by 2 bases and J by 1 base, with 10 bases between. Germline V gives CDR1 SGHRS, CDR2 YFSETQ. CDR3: CASSFDGGSNQPQHF. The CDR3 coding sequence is TGCGCCAGCAGCTTCGATGGCGGCAGCAATCAGCCCCAGCATTTT.

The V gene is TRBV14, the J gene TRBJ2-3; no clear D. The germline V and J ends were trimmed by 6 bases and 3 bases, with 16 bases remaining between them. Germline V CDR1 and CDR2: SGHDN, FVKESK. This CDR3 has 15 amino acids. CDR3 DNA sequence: TGTGCCAGCAGTACGTATCAGGTTCTGACAGATACGCAGTATTTT. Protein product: CASSTYQVLTDTQYF.

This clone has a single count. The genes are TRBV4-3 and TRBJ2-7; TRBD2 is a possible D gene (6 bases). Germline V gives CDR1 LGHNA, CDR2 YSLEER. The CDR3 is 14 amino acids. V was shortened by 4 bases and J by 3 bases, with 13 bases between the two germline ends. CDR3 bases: TGCGCCAGCAGCCCGGGGGTCGAGGGCTACGAGCAGTACTTC. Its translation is CASSPGVEGYEQYF.

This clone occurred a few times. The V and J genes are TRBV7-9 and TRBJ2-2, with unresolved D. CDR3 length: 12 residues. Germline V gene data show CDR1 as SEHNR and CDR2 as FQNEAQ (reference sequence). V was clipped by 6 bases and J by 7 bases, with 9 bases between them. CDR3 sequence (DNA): TGTGCCAGCAGTTGGGCCTACGGGGAGCTGTTTTTT. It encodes CASSWAYGELFF.

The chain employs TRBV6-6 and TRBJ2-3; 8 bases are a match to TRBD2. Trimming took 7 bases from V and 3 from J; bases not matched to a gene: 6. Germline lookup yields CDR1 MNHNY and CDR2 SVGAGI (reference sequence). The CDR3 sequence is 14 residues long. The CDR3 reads CASMGGRRTDTQYF. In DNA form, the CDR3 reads TGTGCCAGCATGGGCGGGAGGAGGACAGATACGCAGTATTTT.